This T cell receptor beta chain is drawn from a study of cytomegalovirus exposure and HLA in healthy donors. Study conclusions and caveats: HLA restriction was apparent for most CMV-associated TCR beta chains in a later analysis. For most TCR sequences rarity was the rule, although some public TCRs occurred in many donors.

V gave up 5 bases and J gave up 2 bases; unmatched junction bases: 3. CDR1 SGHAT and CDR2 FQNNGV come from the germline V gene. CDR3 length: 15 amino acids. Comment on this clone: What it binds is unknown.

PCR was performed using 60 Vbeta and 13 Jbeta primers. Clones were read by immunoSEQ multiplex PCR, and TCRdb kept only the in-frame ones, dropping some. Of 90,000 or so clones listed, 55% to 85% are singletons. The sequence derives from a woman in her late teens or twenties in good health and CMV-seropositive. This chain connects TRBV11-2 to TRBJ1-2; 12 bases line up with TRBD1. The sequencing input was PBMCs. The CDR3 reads CASSPGTGGNYGYTF. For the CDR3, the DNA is TGTGCCAGCAGCCCGGGGACAGGGGGCAACTATGGCTACACCTTC.